This T cell receptor beta chain was observed in a study of a mutant IDH1 vaccine in newly diagnosed glioma. Study information: Every participant had undergone radiotherapy, temozolomide, or both before, and most underwent both.

Time point of the sample: week 5, during vaccination. Alongside topical imiquimod, each dose of vaccine comprised 300 ug of mutant IDH1 20-mer peptide. Worth noting for this clone: The target antigen is unknown.

The table came from immunoSEQ multiplex PCR; TCRdb's copy has only in-frame clones and leaves some out. The repertoire holds 30,000 to 35,000 clones, with around 60% as singletons. The length of the CDR3 is 12 residues. V was clipped by 3 bases and J by 8 bases, with 13 bases between them. The germline CDR1 and CDR2 sequences are SQVTM and ANQGSEA. The receptor's source is a young woman with glioma. The sequences come from PBMCs, collected from a glioma patient whose treatment included an IDH1 peptide vaccine. The J gene is TRBJ1-2, the V gene TRBV29-1; TRBD1 is a possible D gene (5 bases). The CDR3 reads CSVEAGKGGYTF. CDR3 DNA: TGCAGCGTTGAGGCAGGGAAGGGAGGCTACACCTTC.